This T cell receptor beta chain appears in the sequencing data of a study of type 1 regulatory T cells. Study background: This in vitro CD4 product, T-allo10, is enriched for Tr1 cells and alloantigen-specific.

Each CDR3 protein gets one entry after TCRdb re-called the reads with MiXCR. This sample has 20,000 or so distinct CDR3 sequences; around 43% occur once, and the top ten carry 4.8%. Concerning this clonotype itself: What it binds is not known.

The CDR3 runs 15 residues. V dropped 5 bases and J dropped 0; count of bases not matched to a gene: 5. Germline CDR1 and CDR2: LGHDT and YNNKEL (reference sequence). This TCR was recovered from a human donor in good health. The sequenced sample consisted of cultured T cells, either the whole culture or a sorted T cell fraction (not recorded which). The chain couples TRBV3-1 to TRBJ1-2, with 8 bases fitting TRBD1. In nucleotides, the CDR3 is TGTGCCAGCAGCTTGTTGACAGGGGCTAACTATGGCTACACCTTC. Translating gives CASSLLTGANYGYTF.